Listed below are T cell receptor beta chains from one sample, sequenced in a study of lymphopenia after photon versus proton radiotherapy. Sequencing used immunoSEQ multiplex PCR; TCRdb keeps in-frame clones, though not all of them. The data show about 27,000 clones, with about 91% seen just once and around 20% held by the top ten. The sequencing used peripheral blood, collected from a patient treated with photon-based radiotherapy. These receptors all stem from a man over 45 with gastric cancer. The CDR3 runs from the conserved cysteine through the conserved F or W. D genes are given only for firm matches. Clone size is shown for a subset of rows, as once, few, many or a class of expanded clone.

V	length	size	D	J	CDR3	DNA
TRBV27	12	.	.	TRBJ2-3	CASSLGGDTQYF	TGTGCCAGCAGTTTGGGCGGGGATACGCAGTATTTT
TRBV5-1	20	.	.	TRBJ1-1	CASSLYILKTVLQMNTEAFF	TGCGCCAGCAGCCTGTATATCCTTAAGACTGTATTACAAATGAACACTGAAGCTTTCTTT
TRBV18	14	.	.	TRBJ1-1	CASYSSGAGPEAFF	TGTGCCAGCTACTCTTCAGGGGCCGGGCCTGAAGCTTTCTTT
TRBV30	14	.	.	TRBJ1-1	CAWTSGAINLEAFF	TGTGCCTGGACTTCAGGAGCTATAAACCTTGAAGCTTTCTTT
TRBV9	15	.	.	TRBJ2-3	CASSDDGISTDTQYF	TGTGCCAGCAGCGATGATGGGATTAGCACAGATACGCAGTATTTT
TRBV5-1	15	.	.	TRBJ1-2	CASALEGPRNYGYTF	TGCGCCAGCGCTCTAGAGGGCCCGAGAAACTATGGCTACACCTTC
TRBV4-1	14	.	TRBD2	TRBJ2-1	CASGIAGSYNEQFF	TGCGCCAGCGGAATAGCGGGAAGTTACAATGAGCAGTTCTTC
TRBV27	15	few	TRBD1	TRBJ1-5	CASSFSDRANQPQHF	TGTGCCAGCAGTTTCTCGGACAGGGCGAATCAGCCCCAGCATTTT
TRBV5-5	14	.	.	TRBJ2-5	CASSLAGFQETQYF	TGTGCCAGCAGCTTGGCGGGGTTCCAAGAGACCCAGTACTTC
TRBV23-1	13	.	.	TRBJ2-3	CASSRRVTDTQYF	TGCGCCAGCAGTCGTCGCGTGACAGATACGCAGTATTTT
TRBV19	15	.	.	TRBJ2-4	CASSTPTFLENIQYF	TGTGCCAGTAGTACCCCTACGTTCTTGGAAAACATTCAGTACTTC
TRBV5-1	14	.	.	TRBJ2-5	CASSQKIGQETQYF	TGCGCCAGCAGCCAAAAGATTGGACAAGAGACCCAGTACTTC
TRBV5-4	14	.	.	TRBJ1-2	CASSLVGQSYGYTF	TGTGCCAGCAGCTTGGTAGGTCAGTCCTATGGCTACACCTTC
TRBV7-3	16	.	TRBD1	TRBJ2-2	CASSSAGGAKTGELFF	TGTGCCAGCAGCTCAGCAGGGGGCGCAAAGACCGGGGAGCTGTTTTTT
TRBV19	15	.	TRBD1	TRBJ2-3	CASTSGQGPTDTQYF	TGTGCCAGTACCTCGGGACAGGGGCCAACAGATACGCAGTATTTT
TRBV5-5	15	.	.	TRBJ2-2	CASSLVGTNTGELFF	TGTGCCAGCAGCCTCGTGGGGACCAACACCGGGGAGCTGTTTTTT
TRBV11-2	16	.	TRBD1	TRBJ2-1	CASSDNRGLSYNEQFF	TGTGCCAGCAGCGACAACAGGGGTTTGTCCTACAATGAGCAGTTCTTC
TRBV7-2	15	once	.	TRBJ2-5	CASSFVGRTQETQYF	TGTGCCAGCAGCTTCGTTGGACGGACCCAAGAGACCCAGTACTTC
TRBV6-6	16	.	TRBD2	TRBJ2-5	CASSPAWSGIQETQYF	TGTGCCAGCAGCCCCGCCTGGAGCGGGATCCAAGAGACCCAGTACTTC
TRBV6-6	14	.	TRBD1	TRBJ2-7	CASNPGQGPYEQYF	TGTGCCAGCAACCCGGGACAGGGCCCCTACGAGCAGTACTTC
TRBV19	17	.	.	TRBJ1-6	CASSRPPGRAEVSPLHF	TGTGCCAGTAGTCGACCCCCCGGAAGGGCCGAGGTGTCACCCCTCCACTTT
TRBV5-1	14	.	.	TRBJ1-1	CASSSSPGSTEAFF	TGCGCCAGCAGCAGCTCCCCAGGGAGCACTGAAGCTTTCTTT
TRBV10-3	11	.	.	TRBJ2-3	CAAAFTDTQYF	TGTGCCGCGGCCTTCACAGATACGCAGTATTTT
TRBV5-1	12	.	.	TRBJ1-2	CASSLETHGYTF	TGCGCCAGCAGCTTGGAAACCCATGGCTACACCTTC
TRBV30	14	once	.	TRBJ1-2	CAWSFEGGFYGYTF	TGTGCCTGGAGTTTTGAGGGGGGCTTCTATGGCTACACCTTC
TRBV7-8	12	.	TRBD1	TRBJ2-1	CASSHRGNEQFF	TGTGCCAGCAGCCACAGGGGCAATGAGCAGTTCTTC